The sequence of this TCR beta chain was determined in a study of T cells in Graves' hyperthyroidism and ophthalmopathy. The overall study: Peripheral blood was acquired at first diagnosis, ahead of any therapy whatsoever.

Points from the study as a whole: Also found in blood were most expanded thyroid clonotypes above 0.001. The model identified upcoming ophthalmopathy a median approximately 6.4 months ahead of onset.

Thyroid ultrasound, orbital computed tomography, clinical symptoms, and serum thyroxine and TRAb underpinned diagnoses. Many counts were recorded for this clonotype. The target antigen is unknown. V shed 5 bases and J 10 bases; nucleotides not matched to a gene: 4. There are 13 residues in the CDR3. Germline V gene lookup returns CDR1 MNHEY and CDR2 SVGEGT. Amplified TCR beta CDR3 regions came from RNA transcripts. A set of HTBI primers served as the primers for a first-round RT-PCR of the TCR CDR3. In TCRdb, the multiplex PCR reads were re-called with MiXCR into one record per CDR3 protein. The repertoire holds approximately 610,000 distinct CDR3 sequences, with approximately 15% as singletons.

The chain has TRBV6-2 or TRBV6-3 and TRBJ2-5, with 13 bases fitting TRBD2. Sequenced material: blood. The receptor's source is a woman between 35 and 50 years old with Graves' ophthalmopathy. For the CDR3, the DNA is TGTGCCAGCAGTCTACTAGCGGGAGGGAACCAGTACTTC. It is translated as CASSLLAGGNQYF.